Reported below is one TCR beta chain. Its antigen is not known. Reverse transcription of all isolated RNA meant that expressed TCRB transcripts were sequenced. The study sequenced naive, central memory and regulatory T cell samples to an average of around 3.4 million reads. Profiled with immunoSEQ multiplex PCR; TCRdb holds only in-frame clones, not every one. The repertoire holds hundreds of thousands of clones, with roughly 16% as singletons. This sample is drawn from a study of beta chain features in type 1 diabetes. General study findings and limits: For TCRB rearrangement, an influence of HLA type remained unresolved here. Individuals with type 1 diabetes displayed fewer insertions and more deletions at VDJ junctions.

The receptor was isolated from a man aged 18 to 35 in good health. The material sequenced was naive CD4+ T cells from blood.

The CDR3 nucleotides read TGTGCCAGCTCACGGATTAGCGGGAGCCCAGATACGCAGTATTTT. This codes for CASSRISGSPDTQYF. The gene calls are TRBV18 and TRBJ2-3; 9 nucleotides match TRBD2. Trimming cost V 4 bases and J 4 bases; bases outside gene matches: 6. Germline-derived CDR1 and CDR2 are KGHSH and LQKENI. The CDR3 contains 15 residues.